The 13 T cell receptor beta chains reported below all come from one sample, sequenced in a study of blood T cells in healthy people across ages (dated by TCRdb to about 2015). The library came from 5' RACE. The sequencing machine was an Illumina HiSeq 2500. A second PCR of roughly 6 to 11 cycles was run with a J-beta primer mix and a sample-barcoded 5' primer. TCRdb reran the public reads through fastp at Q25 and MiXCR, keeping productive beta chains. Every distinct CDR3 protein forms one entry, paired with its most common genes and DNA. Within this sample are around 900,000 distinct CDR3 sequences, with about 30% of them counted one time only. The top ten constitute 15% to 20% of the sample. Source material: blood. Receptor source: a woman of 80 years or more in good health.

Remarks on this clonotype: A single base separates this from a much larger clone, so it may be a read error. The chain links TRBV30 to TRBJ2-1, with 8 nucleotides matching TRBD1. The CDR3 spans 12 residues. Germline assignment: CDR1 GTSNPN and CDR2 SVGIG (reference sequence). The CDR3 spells CVWSGQGNEQFF. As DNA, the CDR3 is TGTGTCTGGAGTGGACAGGGCAATGAGCAGTTCTTC.

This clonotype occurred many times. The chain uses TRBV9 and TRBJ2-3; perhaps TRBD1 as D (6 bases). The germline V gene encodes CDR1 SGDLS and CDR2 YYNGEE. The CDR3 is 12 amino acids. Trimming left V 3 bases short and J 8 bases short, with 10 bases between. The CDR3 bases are TGTGCCAGCAGCGACTTAGGGGGTACGCAGTATTTT. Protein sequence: CASSDLGGTQYF. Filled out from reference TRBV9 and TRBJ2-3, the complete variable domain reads DSGVTQTPKHLITATGQRVTLRCSPRSGDLSVYWYQQSLDQGLQFLIQYYNGEERAKGNILERFSAQQFPDLHSELNLSSLELGDSALYFCASSDLGGTQYFGPGTRLTVL.

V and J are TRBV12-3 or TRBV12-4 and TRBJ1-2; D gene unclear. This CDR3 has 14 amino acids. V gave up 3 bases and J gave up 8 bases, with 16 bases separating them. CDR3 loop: CASSFRTGSRGYTF. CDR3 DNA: TGTGCCAGCAGTTTTAGGACGGGCTCGCGAGGCTACACCTTC.

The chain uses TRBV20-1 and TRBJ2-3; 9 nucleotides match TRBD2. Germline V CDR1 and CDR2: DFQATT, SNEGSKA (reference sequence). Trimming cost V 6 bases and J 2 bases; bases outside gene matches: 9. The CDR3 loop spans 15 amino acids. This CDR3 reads CSAVPSGGLTDTQYF. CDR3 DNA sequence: TGCAGTGCCGTACCCAGCGGGGGGCTCACAGATACGCAGTATTTT.

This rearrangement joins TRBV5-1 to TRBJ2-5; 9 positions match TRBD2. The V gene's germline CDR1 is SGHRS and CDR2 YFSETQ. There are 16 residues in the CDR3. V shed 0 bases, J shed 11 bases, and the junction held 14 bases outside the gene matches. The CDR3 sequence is CASSLVSAGGSNEQYF. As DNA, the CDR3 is TGCGCCAGCAGCTTGGTGTCAGCGGGGGGATCGAATGAGCAGTACTTC.

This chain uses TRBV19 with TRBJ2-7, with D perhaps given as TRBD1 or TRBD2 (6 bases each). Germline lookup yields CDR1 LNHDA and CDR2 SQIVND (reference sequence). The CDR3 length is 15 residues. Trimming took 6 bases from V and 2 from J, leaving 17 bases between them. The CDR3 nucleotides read TGTGCCAGTAGCCGGGCGGGAACAGGGACCTACGAGCAGTACTTC. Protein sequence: CASSRAGTGTYEQYF.

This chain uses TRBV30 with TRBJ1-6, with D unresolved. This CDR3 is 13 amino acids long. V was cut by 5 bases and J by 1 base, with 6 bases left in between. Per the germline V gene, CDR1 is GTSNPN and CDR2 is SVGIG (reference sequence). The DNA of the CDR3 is TGTGCCTGGGGGAGGTCCTATAATTCACCCCTCCACTTT. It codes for CAWGRSYNSPLHF.

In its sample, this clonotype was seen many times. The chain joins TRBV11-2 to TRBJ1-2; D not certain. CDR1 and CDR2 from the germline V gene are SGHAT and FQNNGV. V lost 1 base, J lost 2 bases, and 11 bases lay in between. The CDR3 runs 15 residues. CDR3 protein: CASSLAGSRNYGYTF. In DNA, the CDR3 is TGTGCCAGCAGCTTAGCCGGATCTCGGAACTATGGCTACACCTTC.

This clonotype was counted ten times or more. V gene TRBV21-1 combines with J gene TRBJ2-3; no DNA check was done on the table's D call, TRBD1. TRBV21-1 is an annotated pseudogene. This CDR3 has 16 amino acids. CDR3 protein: CASSKGWGREADTQYF. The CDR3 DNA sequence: TGTGCCAGCAGCAAAGGCTGGGGCAGGGAGGCAGATACGCAGTATTTT.

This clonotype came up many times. The CDR3 protein is CSARSQEEANYGYTF. The CDR3 region has the DNA TGCAGTGCTAGGTCTCAGGAGGAAGCTAACTATGGCTACACCTTC. This chain links TRBV20-1 with TRBJ1-2; D not certain. Trimming shortened V by 3 bases and J by 0 bases, and 14 bases separated the two germline ends. CDR3 length: 15 residues. Per the germline V gene, CDR1 is DFQATT and CDR2 is SNEGSKA (reference sequence).

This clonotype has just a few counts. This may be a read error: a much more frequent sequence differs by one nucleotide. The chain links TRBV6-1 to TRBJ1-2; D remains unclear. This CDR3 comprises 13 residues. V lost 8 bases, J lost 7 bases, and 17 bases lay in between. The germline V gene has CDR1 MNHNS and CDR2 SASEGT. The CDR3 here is CASGRSREGGYTF. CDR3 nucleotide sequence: TGTGCCAGCGGAAGGTCGCGGGAGGGTGGCTACACCTTC.

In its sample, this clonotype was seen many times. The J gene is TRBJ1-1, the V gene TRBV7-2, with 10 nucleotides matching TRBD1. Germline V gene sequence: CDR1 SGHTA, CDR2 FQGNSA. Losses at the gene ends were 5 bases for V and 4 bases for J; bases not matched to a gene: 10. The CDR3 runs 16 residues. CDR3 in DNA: TGTGCCAGCAGCGCGAGGGACAGGGGCAGGGGCACTGAAGCTTTCTTT. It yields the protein CASSARDRGRGTEAFF.

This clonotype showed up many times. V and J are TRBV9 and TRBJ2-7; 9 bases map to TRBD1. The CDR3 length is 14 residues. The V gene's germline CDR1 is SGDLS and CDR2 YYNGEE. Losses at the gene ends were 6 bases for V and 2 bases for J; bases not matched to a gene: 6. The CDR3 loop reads CASTPGQGAYEQYF. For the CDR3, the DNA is TGTGCCAGCACCCCGGGACAGGGAGCCTACGAGCAGTACTTC.